This is a list of T cell receptor beta chains from one sample in a study of blood T cell repertoires in COVID-19. Data came from immunoSEQ multiplex PCR; TCRdb stores just in-frame clones and leaves some out. The data show around 330,000 clones, with 85% seen just once and about 1.9% held by the top ten. Sequencing was performed on PBMCs or T cells enriched from blood (not recorded which). The receptors shown here come from a woman under 40 who had been exposed to COVID-19. Both conserved end residues are part of each CDR3. A D gene is named only where the DNA matches it firmly. Clone size is given for some rows only: seen once, a few or many times, or a class if the clone is expanded.

D gene: TRBD1
V gene: TRBV10-3
J gene: TRBJ1-6
clone size: .
CDR3 protein: CAISQDRGSAFSYNSPLHF
CDR3 DNA: TGTGCCATCAGTCAGGACAGGGGATCTGCTTTCTCCTATAATTCACCCCTCCACTTT

D gene: .
V gene: TRBV25-1
J gene: TRBJ2-5
clone size: .
CDR3 protein: CASSDGAAGETQYF
CDR3 DNA: TGTGCCAGCAGTGATGGGGCGGCTGGAGAGACCCAGTACTTC

D gene: TRBD1
V gene: TRBV28
J gene: TRBJ1-1
clone size: .
CDR3 protein: CASSLGGDRDRVFF
CDR3 DNA: TGTGCCAGCAGTTTAGGTGGTGACCGGGACAGGGTATTCTTT

D gene: .
V gene: TRBV6-2/TRBV6-3
J gene: TRBJ1-1
clone size: .
CDR3 protein: CASSYGDFNTEAFF
CDR3 DNA: TGTGCCAGCAGTTATGGGGACTTCAACACTGAAGCTTTCTTT

D gene: TRBD1
V gene: TRBV30
J gene: TRBJ1-5
clone size: .
CDR3 protein: CAWSLQGHQPQHF
CDR3 DNA: TGTGCCTGGAGTCTACAGGGGCATCAGCCCCAGCATTTT

D gene: .
V gene: TRBV6-2/TRBV6-3
J gene: TRBJ2-5
clone size: .
CDR3 protein: CASSYSKARDQETQYF
CDR3 DNA: TGTGCCAGCAGTTACTCGAAAGCCCGGGACCAAGAGACCCAGTACTTC

D gene: .
V gene: TRBV11-3
J gene: TRBJ1-1
clone size: .
CDR3 protein: CASSFPRLRLNTEAFF
CDR3 DNA: TGTGCCAGCAGCTTTCCTCGTCTCCGTCTGAACACTGAAGCTTTCTTT

D gene: TRBD2
V gene: TRBV2
J gene: TRBJ2-5
clone size: .
CDR3 protein: CASRDMGLAGGKTQYF
CDR3 DNA: TGTGCCAGCAGAGACATGGGACTAGCGGGGGGGAAGACCCAGTACTTC

D gene: .
V gene: TRBV4-2
J gene: TRBJ2-1
clone size: few
CDR3 protein: CASSHDRGANEQFF
CDR3 DNA: TGTGCCAGCAGCCACGACCGGGGGGCTAATGAGCAGTTCTTC

D gene: .
V gene: TRBV18
J gene: TRBJ2-5
clone size: .
CDR3 protein: CASSPTEETQYF
CDR3 DNA: TGTGCCAGCTCACCAACGGAAGAGACCCAGTACTTC

D gene: .
V gene: TRBV6-5
J gene: TRBJ2-5
clone size: .
CDR3 protein: CASSYSGTQRETQYF
CDR3 DNA: TGTGCCAGCAGTTACTCGGGGACACAAAGGGAGACCCAGTACTTC

D gene: TRBD1
V gene: TRBV6-2/TRBV6-3
J gene: TRBJ1-1
clone size: .
CDR3 protein: CASSYTRQGTEAFF
CDR3 DNA: TGTGCCAGCAGTTACACTAGACAGGGCACTGAAGCTTTCTTT

D gene: .
V gene: TRBV7-2
J gene: TRBJ1-2
clone size: .
CDR3 protein: CASSLGTVLDYTF
CDR3 DNA: TGTGCCAGCAGCTTAGGGACAGTTCTTGACTACACCTTC

D gene: .
V gene: TRBV3-1/TRBV3-2
J gene: TRBJ2-1
clone size: .
CDR3 protein: CASSQVRGRAYNEQFF
CDR3 DNA: TGTGCCAGCAGCCAAGTTAGGGGGAGGGCCTACAATGAGCAGTTCTTC

D gene: .
V gene: TRBV11-3
J gene: TRBJ2-7
clone size: .
CDR3 protein: CASSLAKGGGGSYEQYF
CDR3 DNA: TGTGCCAGCAGCTTAGCTAAGGGGGGGGGCGGCTCCTACGAGCAGTACTTC

D gene: TRBD1
V gene: TRBV5-6
J gene: TRBJ1-1
clone size: .
CDR3 protein: CASSYTGGLVAFF
CDR3 DNA: TGTGCCAGCAGCTACACAGGGGGATTAGTGGCTTTCTTT

D gene: .
V gene: TRBV20-1
J gene: TRBJ2-7
clone size: .
CDR3 protein: CSATALYEQYF
CDR3 DNA: TGCAGTGCTACAGCGTTATACGAGCAGTACTTC

D gene: TRBD1
V gene: TRBV28
J gene: TRBJ1-5
clone size: .
CDR3 protein: CASSSRRGRGVQPQHF
CDR3 DNA: TGTGCCAGCAGTTCCCGCCGTGGCAGGGGGGTCCAGCCCCAGCATTTT

D gene: .
V gene: TRBV19
J gene: TRBJ1-5
clone size: .
CDR3 protein: CASSIPRLQSIPQHF
CDR3 DNA: TGTGCCAGTAGTATCCCGCGGTTACAATCAATTCCCCAGCATTTT

D gene: .
V gene: TRBV21-1
J gene: TRBJ1-4
clone size: .
CDR3 protein: CASSKTSLEGNEKLFF
CDR3 DNA: TGTGCCAGCAGCAAAACCAGCTTAGAGGGAAATGAAAAACTGTTTTTT

D gene: TRBD2
V gene: TRBV4-1
J gene: TRBJ2-5
clone size: once
CDR3 protein: CASSPLAGLAQYF
CDR3 DNA: TGCGCCAGCAGCCCTTTAGCGGGGTTGGCCCAGTACTTC

D gene: .
V gene: TRBV6-4
J gene: TRBJ2-2
clone size: few
CDR3 protein: CASSDSPGTGELFF
CDR3 DNA: TGTGCCAGCAGTGACTCCCCGGGCACCGGGGAGCTGTTTTTT

D gene: TRBD1
V gene: TRBV24-1
J gene: TRBJ2-7
clone size: .
CDR3 protein: CATSPGQGTYEQYF
CDR3 DNA: TGTGCCACCAGTCCGGGACAGGGGACCTACGAGCAGTACTTC

D gene: .
V gene: TRBV7-6
J gene: TRBJ2-2
clone size: .
CDR3 protein: CASSSNAGELFF
CDR3 DNA: TGTGCCAGCAGCTCTAATGCCGGGGAGCTGTTTTTT

D gene: .
V gene: TRBV9
J gene: TRBJ1-1
clone size: .
CDR3 protein: CASSPRENTEAFF
CDR3 DNA: TGTGCCAGCAGCCCTCGGGAGAACACTGAAGCTTTCTTT

D gene: TRBD1
V gene: TRBV29-1
J gene: TRBJ1-1
clone size: .
CDR3 protein: CSGVQGGNTEAFF
CDR3 DNA: TGCAGCGGCGTACAGGGGGGGAACACTGAAGCTTTCTTT

D gene: TRBD1
V gene: TRBV19
J gene: TRBJ1-5
clone size: .
CDR3 protein: CASSGQVYQPQHF
CDR3 DNA: TGTGCCAGTAGCGGACAGGTATACCAGCCCCAGCATTTT

D gene: .
V gene: TRBV27
J gene: TRBJ2-7
clone size: medium-sized
CDR3 protein: CASSLSRVSYEQYF
CDR3 DNA: TGTGCCAGCAGTTTATCTCGCGTTTCCTACGAGCAGTACTTC

D gene: TRBD2
V gene: TRBV4-2
J gene: TRBJ2-7
clone size: once
CDR3 protein: CASSQIAGGRVEQYF
CDR3 DNA: TGTGCCAGCAGCCAGATAGCGGGGGGGCGGGTTGAGCAGTACTTC

D gene: .
V gene: TRBV6-5
J gene: TRBJ2-7
clone size: few
CDR3 protein: CASRDGGAGYEQYF
CDR3 DNA: TGTGCCAGCAGGGACGGAGGGGCTGGATACGAGCAGTACTTC

D gene: .
V gene: TRBV4-1
J gene: TRBJ2-1
clone size: .
CDR3 protein: CASSQDKIEGGDEQFF
CDR3 DNA: TGCGCCAGCAGCCAAGATAAAATAGAAGGAGGCGATGAGCAGTTCTTC

D gene: TRBD2
V gene: TRBV6-5
J gene: TRBJ2-2
clone size: once
CDR3 protein: CASSRTSRGGELFF
CDR3 DNA: TGTGCCAGCAGCCGGACTAGCCGAGGCGGGGAGCTGTTTTTT

D gene: .
V gene: TRBV6-4
J gene: TRBJ1-6
clone size: once
CDR3 protein: CASSQTVYNSPLHF
CDR3 DNA: TGTGCCAGCAGTCAGACAGTCTATAATTCACCCCTCCACTTT

D gene: .
V gene: TRBV6-1
J gene: TRBJ1-2
clone size: .
CDR3 protein: CASSERGTDGYTF
CDR3 DNA: TGTGCCAGCAGTGAGCGGGGGACTGATGGCTACACCTTC

D gene: .
V gene: TRBV7-2
J gene: TRBJ2-2
clone size: .
CDR3 protein: CASTAGQLANTGELFF
CDR3 DNA: TGTGCCAGCACCGCGGGGCAGCTCGCGAACACCGGGGAGCTGTTTTTT

D gene: .
V gene: TRBV30
J gene: TRBJ1-2
clone size: .
CDR3 protein: CAWSVVQAGYTF
CDR3 DNA: TGTGCCTGGAGTGTAGTCCAGGCAGGCTACACCTTC

D gene: .
V gene: TRBV19
J gene: TRBJ1-2
clone size: .
CDR3 protein: CASSIGGGYTF
CDR3 DNA: TGTGCCAGTAGTATCGGGGGTGGCTACACCTTC

D gene: .
V gene: TRBV10-1
J gene: TRBJ1-2
clone size: .
CDR3 protein: CASSANAGLNYGYTF
CDR3 DNA: TGCGCCAGCAGTGCAAACGCAGGGCTCAACTATGGCTACACCTTC

D gene: .
V gene: TRBV12-3/TRBV12-4
J gene: TRBJ2-5
clone size: .
CDR3 protein: CASSLGGGETQYF
CDR3 DNA: TGTGCCAGCAGTCTAGGCGGGGGCGAGACCCAGTACTTC

D gene: TRBD2
V gene: TRBV14
J gene: TRBJ2-1
clone size: .
CDR3 protein: CASSYLRTSGRNEQFF
CDR3 DNA: TGTGCCAGCAGCTACCTAAGGACTAGCGGGAGAAATGAGCAGTTCTTC

D gene: .
V gene: TRBV21-1
J gene: TRBJ1-2
clone size: .
CDR3 protein: CASPYRLRGQGFYGYTF
CDR3 DNA: TGTGCCAGCCCATATAGGTTAAGAGGTCAGGGTTTCTATGGCTACACCTTC

D gene: .
V gene: TRBV6-9
J gene: TRBJ1-1
clone size: .
CDR3 protein: CASSYGGGLNTEAFF
CDR3 DNA: TGTGCCAGCAGTTATGGGGGGGGGCTTAACACTGAAGCTTTCTTT

D gene: .
V gene: TRBV28
J gene: TRBJ1-5
clone size: .
CDR3 protein: CASSLRPQPQHF
CDR3 DNA: TGTGCCAGCAGTTTACGTCCTCAGCCCCAGCATTTT